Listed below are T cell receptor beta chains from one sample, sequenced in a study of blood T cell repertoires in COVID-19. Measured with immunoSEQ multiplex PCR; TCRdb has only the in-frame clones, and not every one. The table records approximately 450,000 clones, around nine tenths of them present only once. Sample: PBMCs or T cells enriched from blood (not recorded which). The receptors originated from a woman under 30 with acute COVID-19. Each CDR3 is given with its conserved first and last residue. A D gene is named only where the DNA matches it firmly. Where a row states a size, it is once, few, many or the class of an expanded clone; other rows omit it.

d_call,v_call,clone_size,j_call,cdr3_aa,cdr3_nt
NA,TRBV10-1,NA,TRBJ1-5,CASSICESSKPRDNQPQHF,TGCGCCAGCAGCATTTGTGAAAGTAGCAAACCCCGGGACAATCAGCCCCAGCATTTT
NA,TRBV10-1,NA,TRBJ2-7,CASSDHSYEQYF,TGCGCCAGCAGTGACCATTCCTACGAGCAGTACTTC
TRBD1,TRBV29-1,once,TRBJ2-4,CSVETGGVKNIQYF,TGCAGCGTTGAGACAGGGGGCGTCAAAAACATTCAGTACTTC
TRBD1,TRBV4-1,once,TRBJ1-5,CASSPGMTTGVNNQPQHF,TGCGCCAGCAGCCCAGGAATGACGACAGGGGTAAACAATCAGCCCCAGCATTTT
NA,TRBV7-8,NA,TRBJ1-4,CASSLAGGQGKLFF,TGTGCCAGCAGCTTAGCCGGGGGGCAGGGAAAACTGTTTTTT
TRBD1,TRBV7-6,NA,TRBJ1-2,CASSSSTGDGYTF,TGTGCCAGCAGCTCCTCGACAGGGGATGGCTACACCTTC
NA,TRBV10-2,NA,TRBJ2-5,CASSDEQETQYF,TGCGCCAGCAGTGATGAGCAAGAGACCCAGTACTTC
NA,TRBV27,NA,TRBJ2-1,CASSSGANYNEQFF,TGTGCCAGCAGTTCCGGAGCTAACTACAATGAGCAGTTCTTC
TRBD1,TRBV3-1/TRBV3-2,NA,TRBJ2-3,CASSNLWQGANTQYF,TGTGCCAGCAGCAATCTGTGGCAGGGGGCGAATACGCAGTATTTT
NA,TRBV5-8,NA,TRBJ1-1,CASSYQGYTEAFF,TGTGCCAGCAGCTACCAGGGCTACACTGAAGCTTTCTTT
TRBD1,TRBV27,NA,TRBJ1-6,CASSSGTGGNSYNSPLHF,TGTGCCAGCAGTTCCGGGACAGGGGGAAACTCCTATAATTCACCCCTCCACTTT
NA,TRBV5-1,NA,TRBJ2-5,CASSSQGTRETQYF,TGCGCCAGCAGCTCGCAGGGGACGCGAGAGACCCAGTACTTC
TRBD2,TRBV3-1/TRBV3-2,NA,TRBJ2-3,CASSQSQLRGTSADTQYF,TGTGCCAGCAGCCAAAGCCAACTCCGGGGGACTAGCGCAGATACGCAGTATTTT
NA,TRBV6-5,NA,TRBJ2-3,CASSYSRDLSDTQYF,TGTGCCAGCAGTTACTCCCGGGACTTGTCAGATACGCAGTATTTT
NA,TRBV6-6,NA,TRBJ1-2,CASSYEATDGYTF,TGTGCCAGCAGTTACGAAGCGACAGATGGCTACACCTTC
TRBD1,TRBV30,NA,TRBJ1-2,CAWSVAGRGPSNYGYTF,TGTGCCTGGAGTGTAGCGGGCAGGGGGCCCTCAAACTATGGCTACACCTTC
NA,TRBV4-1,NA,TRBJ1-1,CASSQDGRGTEAFF,TGCGCCAGCAGCCAAGACGGGAGGGGCACTGAAGCTTTCTTT
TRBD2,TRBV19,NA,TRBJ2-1,CASSPQLAGGYNEQFF,TGTGCCAGTAGTCCCCAACTAGCGGGGGGCTACAATGAGCAGTTCTTC
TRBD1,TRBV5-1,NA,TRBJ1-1,CASSLSGTEKEAFF,TGCGCCAGCAGCTTGTCCGGGACAGAAAAAGAAGCTTTCTTT
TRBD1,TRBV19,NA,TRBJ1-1,CASSREQGISMRTEAFF,TGTGCCAGTAGTAGGGAACAGGGGATCAGTATGAGGACTGAAGCTTTCTTT
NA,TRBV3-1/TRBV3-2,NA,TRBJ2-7,CASSQVPTHSYEQYF,TGTGCCAGCAGCCAAGTTCCTACGCACTCCTACGAGCAGTACTTC
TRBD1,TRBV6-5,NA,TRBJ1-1,CASSDLQGSASEAFF,TGTGCCAGCAGCGACCTACAGGGGTCGGCTTCTGAAGCTTTCTTT
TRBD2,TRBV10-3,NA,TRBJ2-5,CAIGGREFTETQYF,TGTGCCATCGGTGGGCGGGAGTTTACAGAGACCCAGTACTTC
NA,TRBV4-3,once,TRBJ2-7,CASSQDWGLWEQYF,TGCGCCAGCAGCCAAGATTGGGGCCTCTGGGAGCAGTACTTC
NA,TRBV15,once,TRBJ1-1,CATSRTGESNTEAFF,TGTGCCACCAGCAGAACCGGGGAATCGAACACTGAAGCTTTCTTT
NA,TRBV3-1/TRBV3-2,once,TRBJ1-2,CASSQDKKVAGYTF,TGTGCCAGCAGCCAAGATAAGAAGGTAGCTGGCTACACCTTC
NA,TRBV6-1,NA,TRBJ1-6,CASSEIGQYTSPLHF,TGTGCCAGCAGTGAAATCGGACAGTATACTTCACCCCTCCACTTT
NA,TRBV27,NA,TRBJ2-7,CASSLKDQGSYEQYF,TGTGCCAGCAGTTTAAAGGACCAGGGCTCCTACGAGCAGTACTTC
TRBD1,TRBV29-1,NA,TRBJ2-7,CSVEERDRPYEQYF,TGCAGCGTTGAAGAAAGGGACAGACCCTACGAGCAGTACTTC
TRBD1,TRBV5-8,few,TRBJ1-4,CASSPGQGSSNEKLFF,TGTGCCAGCAGCCCGGGACAGGGTTCATCTAATGAAAAACTGTTTTTT
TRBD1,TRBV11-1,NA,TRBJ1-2,CASSYRQGDSYTF,TGTGCCAGCAGCTACCGACAGGGTGATAGCTACACCTTC
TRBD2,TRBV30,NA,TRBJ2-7,CAWSVGGRRSYEQYF,TGTGCCTGGAGTGTGGGAGGGAGAAGGTCCTACGAGCAGTACTTC
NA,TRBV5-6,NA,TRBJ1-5,CASSVGEGRNQPQHF,TGTGCCAGCAGCGTAGGAGAGGGCCGCAATCAGCCCCAGCATTTT
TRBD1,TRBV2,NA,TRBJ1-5,CASSGTGNQPQHF,TGTGCCAGCAGTGGGACAGGGAATCAGCCCCAGCATTTT
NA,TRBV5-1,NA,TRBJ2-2,CASSLGHANTGELFF,TGCGCCAGCAGCTTGGGACACGCGAACACCGGGGAGCTGTTTTTT
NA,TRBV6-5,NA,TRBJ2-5,CASRGGGQETQYF,TGTGCCAGCAGGGGAGGGGGCCAAGAGACCCAGTACTTC
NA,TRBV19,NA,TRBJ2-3,CASSAGTDTQYF,TGTGCCAGTAGTGCAGGCACAGATACGCAGTATTTT
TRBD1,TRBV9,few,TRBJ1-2,CASSGDRVGYTF,TGTGCCAGCAGCGGGGACAGGGTGGGCTACACCTTC
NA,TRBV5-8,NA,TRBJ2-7,CASSLDSPPYEQYF,TGTGCCAGCAGCTTGGACAGCCCACCCTACGAGCAGTACTTC
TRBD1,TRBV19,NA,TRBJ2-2,CASSSRQGSSGELFF,TGTGCCAGTAGTAGCCGACAGGGATCGTCCGGGGAGCTGTTTTTT
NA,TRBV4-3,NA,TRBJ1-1,CASSPGRGNTEAFF,TGCGCCAGCAGCCCCGGGAGAGGGAACACTGAAGCTTTCTTT
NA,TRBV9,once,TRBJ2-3,CASSVISVSTDTQYF,TGTGCCAGCAGCGTAATTAGCGTGAGCACAGATACGCAGTATTTT
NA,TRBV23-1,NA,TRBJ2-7,CASSQSRGRHNEQYF,TGCGCCAGCAGTCAATCTCGAGGGAGACACAACGAGCAGTACTTC
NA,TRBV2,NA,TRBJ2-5,CASSPTYSQETQYF,TGTGCCAGCAGCCCGACATACTCGCAAGAGACCCAGTACTTC
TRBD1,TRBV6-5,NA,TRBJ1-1,CASSTVLTGTEAFF,TGTGCCAGCAGCACAGTGCTGACAGGGACTGAAGCTTTCTTT
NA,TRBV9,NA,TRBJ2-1,CASSADSFYNEQFF,TGTGCCAGCAGCGCGGACTCGTTTTACAATGAGCAGTTCTTC
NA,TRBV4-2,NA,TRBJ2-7,CASSQEINYEQYF,TGTGCCAGCAGCCAAGAAATAAACTACGAGCAGTACTTC
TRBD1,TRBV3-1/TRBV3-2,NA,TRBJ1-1,CASSPRGRMDTEAFF,TGTGCCAGCAGCCCTAGGGGGCGGATGGACACTGAAGCTTTCTTT
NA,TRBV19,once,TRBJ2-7,CATRSSYEQYF,TGTGCCACCCGTAGCTCCTACGAGCAGTACTTC
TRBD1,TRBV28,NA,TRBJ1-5,CASTGGGRNQPQHF,TGTGCCAGTACAGGGGGAGGTCGGAATCAGCCCCAGCATTTT